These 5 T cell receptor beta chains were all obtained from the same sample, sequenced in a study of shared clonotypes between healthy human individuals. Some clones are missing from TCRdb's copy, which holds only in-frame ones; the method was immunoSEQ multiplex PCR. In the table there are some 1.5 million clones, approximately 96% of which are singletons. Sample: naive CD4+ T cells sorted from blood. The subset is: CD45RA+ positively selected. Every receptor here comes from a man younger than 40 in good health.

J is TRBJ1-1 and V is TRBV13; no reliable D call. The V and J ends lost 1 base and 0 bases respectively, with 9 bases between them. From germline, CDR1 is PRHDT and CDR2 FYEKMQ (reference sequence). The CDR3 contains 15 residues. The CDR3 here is CASSLVGLLNTEAFF. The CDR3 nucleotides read TGTGCCAGCAGCTTAGTTGGGCTACTGAACACTGAAGCTTTCTTT.

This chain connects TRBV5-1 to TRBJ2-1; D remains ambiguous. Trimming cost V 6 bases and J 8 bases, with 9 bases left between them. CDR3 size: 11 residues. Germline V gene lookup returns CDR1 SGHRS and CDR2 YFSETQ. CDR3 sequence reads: CASNLQDEQFF. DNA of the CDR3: TGCGCCAGCAACCTTCAGGATGAGCAGTTCTTC.

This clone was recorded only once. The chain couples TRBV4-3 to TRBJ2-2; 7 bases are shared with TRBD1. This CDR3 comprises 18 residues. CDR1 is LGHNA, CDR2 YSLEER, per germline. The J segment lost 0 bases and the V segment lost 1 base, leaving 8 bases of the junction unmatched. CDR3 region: CASSQGGAGTANTGELFF. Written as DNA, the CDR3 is TGCGCCAGCAGCCAAGGGGGTGCCGGGACAGCGAACACCGGGGAGCTGTTTTTT.

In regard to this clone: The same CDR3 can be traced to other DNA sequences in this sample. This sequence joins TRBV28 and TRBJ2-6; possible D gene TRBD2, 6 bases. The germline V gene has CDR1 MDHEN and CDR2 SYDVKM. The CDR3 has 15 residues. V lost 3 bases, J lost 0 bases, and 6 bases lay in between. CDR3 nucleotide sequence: TGTGCCAGCAGTTTTAGCGGCTCTGGGGCCAACGTCCTGACTTTC. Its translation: CASSFSGSGANVLTF.

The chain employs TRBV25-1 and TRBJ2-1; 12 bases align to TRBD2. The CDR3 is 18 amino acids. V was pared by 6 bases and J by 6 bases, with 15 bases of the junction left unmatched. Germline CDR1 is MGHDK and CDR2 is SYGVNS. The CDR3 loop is CASRKSGGLAGASNEQFF. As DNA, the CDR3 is TGTGCCAGCAGGAAGTCTGGGGGACTAGCGGGTGCTAGCAATGAGCAGTTCTTC. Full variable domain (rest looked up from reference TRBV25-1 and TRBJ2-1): EADIYQTPRYLVIGTGKKITLECSQTMGHDKMYWYQQDPGMELHLIHYSYGVNSTEKGDLSSESTVSRIRTEHFPLTLESARPSHTSQYLCASRKSGGLAGASNEQFFGPGTRLTVL.